This T cell receptor (beta chain) was sequenced in a study of T cell responses to AZD1222 COVID-19 vaccine (dated by TCRdb to the early 2020s). Regarding the complete study: Because spike-specific TCR depth and breadth did not differ between the two schedules, AZD1222 recipients who got a second dose at roughly 4 weeks were pooled with those who got a second dose at roughly 12 weeks. TCR sequencing was performed for 230 to 250 trial participants, of whom about 200 were given two doses of AZD1222 and around 25 were given two doses of MenACWY control vaccine. Trial participants were enrolled by age into subgroups of 18-55, 56-69 and 70-plus years, and around 140, 26 and 57 TCR-sequenced participants, respectively, were included in these subgroups.

The germline V gene encodes CDR1 MDHEN and CDR2 SYDVKM. From its cysteine to its phenylalanine, the CDR3 spans 13 amino acids. The sequence is cut down to CDR3 DNA, 39 bases in frame from base 1. Cut back by 11 bases and 6 bases, the V and J ends lie 14 bases apart. What the authors observed across the whole study: Because no samples from the day 14 peak response were available, repertoires could be characterized only after the peak T cell response. After two AZD1222 doses, both the breadth and the depth of spike-specific TCRs were significantly higher than at day 0 and than in MenACWY recipients. In the small 56-69-year group, the increase in depth fell short of significance, most likely because of low power. Only 5 to 7 AZD1222 recipients were SARS-CoV-2 seropositive at baseline, limiting conclusions about previously exposed vaccinees. Most participants were white British and females outnumbered males, and the authors suggested that clonal diversity may have been underestimated. CD4 TCRs associated with the vaccine covered the entire spike protein, and the dominant responses were in regions 160-218 and 743-854. Epitopes outside the regions mutated in the B.1.351 and B.1.1.7 variants were reportedly recognized by nearly half of the unique spike-specific TCRs.

Reading the label with the study, this specimen's time point is: baseline before first vaccination. The vaccinee samples were drawn from two UK trials, COV001 and COV002, one of which was a single-blind randomized controlled phase 2/3 trial testing AZD1222 (ChAdOx1 nCoV-19) in healthy adults. For TCRbeta chain sequencing, PBMC samples were collected from trial participants at day 0 and at day 28 after the second dose. The CDR3 regions of human TCRbeta chains were subjected to immunosequencing. As for the original processing: TCRs in the repertoires were compared against a reference library of SARS-CoV-2-specific TCRs that had been generated with the MIRA antigen-specificity platform. Breadth was defined as the fraction of unique TCRs that were SARS-CoV-2-associated. Depth was defined as the fraction of total T cells that were SARS-CoV-2-associated. Using the MIRA data, each spike-specific TCR was assigned both to the spike region to which the TCR was reactive and to a CD4 or CD8 class. Log10-transformed breadth and depth values were compared by one-way ANOVA with Sidak's multiple comparisons tests. The clones in this table, taken by TCRdb from immuneACCESS, are in-frame only. Not every clone is retained; where verified, under half of the shortfall comes from an unresolved V gene, and the cause of the rest is unknown. Clone size and the V and J calls come from that table; the DNA yielded D and trimming. This sample lists more than 75,000 clones; about 90% were detected once. The top ten hold approximately 5.5% of the sample.

Note on this clone: Its antigen remains undetermined. Base-call qualities are not available, and no considerably larger clone is one nucleotide away.

The chain couples TRBV28 to TRBJ1-6; no D gene is confidently identified. The sequence was collected from an adult in good health. The sample here was peripheral blood, taken on day 0 of AZD1222 vaccination. The CDR3 sequence is CAGNGRFNSPLHF. The DNA sequence reads TGTGCCGGCAACGGACGGTTTAATTCACCCCTCCACTTT.